One sample yielded the 7 T cell receptor beta chains listed below, sequenced in a study of PD-L1 blockade in urothelial cancer. Only in-frame clones appear in the TCRdb table, and some are missing; sequencing was by immunoSEQ multiplex PCR. The sample has about 38,000 clones; roughly 89% are singletons. The sequencing used PBMCs, collected around atezolizumab (anti-PD-L1) treatment. The receptors were gathered from a man aged 60-69 years with urothelial cancer.

The rearrangement joins TRBV5-1 to TRBJ1-3; TRBD1 matches 9 bases. The CDR3 is 17 residues long. V lost 4 bases to trimming and J lost 2 bases; unmatched junction nucleotides: 10. Germline CDR1 reads SGHRS; CDR2 reads YFSETQ. The CDR3 region has the DNA TGCGCCAGCAGCGCCACCCTCGGGGACAGGGCTGGAAACACCATATATTTT. It codes for CASSATLGDRAGNTIYF.

The chain combines TRBV5-4 with TRBJ2-3; 8 bases are a match to TRBD1. Germline lookup yields CDR1 SGHNT and CDR2 YYREEE (reference sequence). The V gene end was trimmed by 3 bases and the J gene end by 5 bases; junction bases not matched to a gene: 5. The CDR3 has 14 amino acids. In nucleotides, the CDR3 is TGTGCCAGCAGCTGGGGACAGGTGGGAGATACGCAGTATTTT. This gives the protein CASSWGQVGDTQYF. The complete variable domain, with remaining parts taken from reference TRBV5-4 and TRBJ2-3, reads ETGVTQSPTHLIKTRGQQVTLRCSSQSGHNTVSWYQQALGQGPQFIFQYYREEENGRGNFPPRFSGLQFPNYSSELNVNALELDDSALYLCASSWGQVGDTQYFGPGTRLTVL.

The chain links TRBV27 to TRBJ1-6; TRBD1 aligns across 8 bases. Germline CDR1 is MNHEY and CDR2 is SMNVEV (reference sequence). The V segment lost 6 bases and the J segment 5 bases; nucleotides outside the gene matches: 3. The CDR3 is made up of 14 amino acids. The DNA of the CDR3 is TGTGCCAGCAGAACGACAGGGGATAATTCACCCCTCCACTTT. Its translation is CASRTTGDNSPLHF.

The chain carries TRBV21-1 and TRBJ1-2; the table's D call, TRBD1, was not checked against the DNA. TRBV21-1 represents a pseudogene. This CDR3 region has 14 residues. CDR3 protein: CASSNNRGGYGYTF. The DNA of the CDR3 is TGTGCCAGCAGCAACAACAGGGGCGGCTATGGCTACACCTTC.

The rearrangement joins TRBV6-1 to TRBJ2-4, with 7 nucleotides matching TRBD1. In germline, CDR1 is MNHNS, CDR2 SASEGT. With 7 bases clipped from V and 5 bases from J, the junction kept 2 bases outside the gene matches. There are 12 residues in the CDR3. The CDR3 nucleotides read TGTGCCAGCACCGGGACAGAAAACATTCAGTACTTC. Residues: CASTGTENIQYF.

This clone came up a few times. The chain links TRBV5-1 to TRBJ1-1; the D gene is possibly TRBD1 (5 bases). The V end lost 4 bases, the J end lost 4 bases, and 14 bases lay between the germline ends. The length of the CDR3 is 14 residues. Germline values: CDR1 SGHRS, CDR2 YFSETQ. Here the CDR3 DNA reads TGCGCCAGCAGCGGAGGGACGGGAGTCACTGAAGCTTTCTTT. Its protein is CASSGGTGVTEAFF.

CDR3 sequence (DNA): TGCGCCAGCAGCCAAGGGAGTCAGCCCCAGCATTTT. Translating it yields CASSQGSQPQHF. The chain couples TRBV4-1 to TRBJ1-5, with D hard to call. The CDR3 totals 12 residues. Per germline, CDR1 MGHRA and CDR2 YSYEKL. Between the trimmed V and J ends, which lost 1 base and 6 bases, there was a span of 4 bases.